This entry is about one T cell receptor beta chain. The target antigen is unknown. TCRdb's table, derived via immunoSEQ multiplex PCR, lists solely in-frame clones and lacks some. The sample holds about 150,000 clones, 85% to 90% seen once. This entry comes from a study of T cell responses to AZD1222 COVID-19 vaccine. General observations from the study: Vaccination with two AZD1222 doses was followed by a rise in Spike-specific TCR breadth and depth. Possibly, clonal diversity was underestimated; donors were largely white British and included more females. CD4 TCRs linked to vaccination spanned spike, dominating at 160-218 and 743-854.

Looked up from germline, CDR1 is LNHDA and CDR2 is SQIVND (reference sequence). V gave up 10 bases and J gave up 4 bases; unmatched junction bases: 9. The CDR3 extends over 14 amino acids. This sequence was found in an adult in good health. The sample consisted of peripheral blood, taken on day 0 of MenACWY control vaccination. V usage is TRBV19 and J usage is TRBJ2-2, with 7 nucleotides matching TRBD2. CDR3 sequence reads: CATLWREGTGELFF. The CDR3 bases are TGTGCCACCCTGTGGAGGGAGGGCACCGGGGAGCTGTTTTTT. The entire variable domain, with the rest obtained from reference TRBV19 and TRBJ2-2, is as follows: DGGITQSPKYLFRKEGQNVTLSCEQNLNHDAMYWYRQDPGQGLRLIYYSQIVNDFQKGDIAEGYSVSREKKESFPLTVTSAQKNPTAFYLCATLWREGTGELFFGEGSRLTVL.